The present TCR beta chain was sequenced within a study of T-cell memory formation after mild COVID-19. Study context: TCR clusters were largely donor specific.

Study-level findings and limits: CD4/CD8 balance held among clones contracting day 15 to 85, and later expanders leaned CD4+.

The CDR3 consists of 9 residues. Looked up from germline, CDR1 is MRHNA and CDR2 is SNTAGT. TCRdb independently ran MiXCR on the 5' RACE reads; one entry per CDR3 protein. The table records more than 75,000 distinct CDR3 sequences, 20% to 30% of them present only once. This clonotype has just a few counts. As yet, its antigen is unknown. Mismatch with germline at one junction end may stem from a read error. Sequencing used PBMCs or a T cell subset sorted from them (not recorded which). The chain employs TRBV6-4 and TRBJ2-5, with TRBD1 as a possible D gene (5 bases). The clonotype comes from a man between 18 and 35 years old who had mild COVID-19 (a few samples of this study predate the infection). Cell type and time point are not known. The CDR3 reads CASSDWGSF. For the CDR3, the DNA is TGTGCCAGCAGTGACTGGGGCTCCTTC.